These T cell receptor beta chains were read from a single sample in a study of CD8+ T cells in alopecia areata. Data came from immunoSEQ multiplex PCR; TCRdb stores just in-frame clones and leaves some out. The sample contains about 97,000 clones, roughly two fifths of which appear only once. Sequences were obtained from CD4+ T cells sorted from blood. The origin of the receptors is a human donor with alopecia areata. The CDR3 runs from the conserved cysteine through the conserved F or W. D genes are given only for firm matches. For some rows the clone size is stated as once, few or many, or as a class when expanded; others skip it.

size: NA
V: TRBV9
J: TRBJ1-5
D: NA
CDR3: CASSVGYANPQHF
DNA: TGTGCCAGCAGCGTAGGTTATGCGAATCCCCAGCATTTT

size: NA
V: TRBV6-5
J: TRBJ2-5
D: NA
CDR3: CASSQGPTQYF
DNA: TGTGCCAGCAGCCAAGGGCCGACCCAGTACTTC

size: few
V: TRBV7-2
J: TRBJ1-5
D: NA
CDR3: CASSLQGNQPQHF
DNA: TGTGCCAGCAGCTTACAGGGCAATCAGCCCCAGCATTTT

size: NA
V: TRBV7-9
J: TRBJ2-3
D: TRBD2
CDR3: CASSFQRGSPISTDTQYF
DNA: TGTGCCAGCAGCTTCCAGCGGGGTTCTCCCATAAGCACAGATACGCAGTATTTT

size: NA
V: TRBV30
J: TRBJ2-7
D: NA
CDR3: CAWSPVSKGQYF
DNA: TGTGCCTGGAGTCCCGTAAGCAAAGGGCAGTACTTC

size: NA
V: TRBV4-1
J: TRBJ2-4
D: NA
CDR3: CASVKSGGVLSKNIQYF
DNA: TGCGCCAGCGTCAAGAGTGGTGGGGTTTTGTCCAAAAACATTCAGTACTTC

size: NA
V: TRBV29-1
J: TRBJ2-1
D: NA
CDR3: CSVDRGVYNEQFF
DNA: TGCAGCGTTGACAGGGGTGTCTACAATGAGCAGTTCTTC

size: NA
V: TRBV30
J: TRBJ1-5
D: NA
CDR3: CAWSEGFDQPQHF
DNA: TGTGCCTGGAGTGAGGGGTTTGATCAGCCCCAGCATTTT

size: NA
V: TRBV2
J: TRBJ2-1
D: NA
CDR3: CASSARELNEQFF
DNA: TGTGCCAGCAGTGCACGAGAATTGAATGAGCAGTTCTTC

size: once
V: TRBV20-1
J: TRBJ2-5
D: TRBD1
CDR3: CSAPGGETQYF
DNA: TGCAGTGCTCCAGGGGGTGAGACCCAGTACTTC

size: NA
V: TRBV5-1
J: TRBJ1-1
D: NA
CDR3: CASSLLAEQGEAFF
DNA: TGCGCCAGCAGCCTGTTGGCTGAGCAGGGTGAAGCTTTCTTT

size: NA
V: TRBV29-1
J: TRBJ2-5
D: NA
CDR3: CSVSRGSGEYF
DNA: TGCAGCGTCAGCCGGGGGTCAGGGGAGTACTTC

size: NA
V: TRBV28
J: TRBJ2-7
D: TRBD2
CDR3: CASGGSVLLEQYF
DNA: TGTGCCAGCGGCGGGAGTGTCCTACTCGAGCAGTACTTC

size: NA
V: TRBV7-2
J: TRBJ1-2
D: TRBD1
CDR3: CASSREQGDYGYTF
DNA: TGTGCCAGCAGCCGAGAACAGGGGGACTATGGCTACACCTTC

size: NA
V: TRBV10-3
J: TRBJ2-3
D: NA
CDR3: CAIRGQNTDTQYF
DNA: TGTGCCATCAGAGGACAAAACACAGATACGCAGTATTTT

size: NA
V: TRBV4-2
J: TRBJ2-7
D: NA
CDR3: CASSQDLTSRNGYEQYF
DNA: TGTGCCAGCAGCCAAGATCTTACTAGCCGCAATGGCTACGAGCAGTACTTC

size: NA
V: TRBV5-1
J: TRBJ2-7
D: TRBD1
CDR3: CASSPRDRAGQYF
DNA: TGCGCCAGCAGCCCCAGGGACAGGGCAGGGCAGTACTTC

size: NA
V: TRBV19
J: TRBJ2-5
D: TRBD2
CDR3: CASSKLAGTETQYF
DNA: TGTGCCAGTAGTAAGCTAGCGGGGACGGAGACCCAGTACTTC

size: NA
V: TRBV6-5
J: TRBJ2-7
D: NA
CDR3: CASSQGRAEQYF
DNA: TGTGCCAGCAGCCAAGGACGGGCCGAGCAGTACTTC

size: NA
V: TRBV4-1
J: TRBJ2-3
D: NA
CDR3: CASSQPTVSTDTQYF
DNA: TGCGCCAGCAGCCAACCGACAGTAAGCACAGATACGCAGTATTTT

size: NA
V: TRBV7-3
J: TRBJ2-6
D: NA
CDR3: CASSPQRAGANVLTF
DNA: TGTGCCAGCAGCCCCCAGCGGGCTGGGGCCAACGTCCTGACTTTC

size: few
V: TRBV18
J: TRBJ2-5
D: NA
CDR3: CASSPSSGETQYF
DNA: TGTGCCAGCTCACCATCAAGCGGAGAGACCCAGTACTTC

size: NA
V: TRBV4-1
J: TRBJ2-7
D: TRBD1
CDR3: CASSPRDSLKQYF
DNA: TGCGCCAGCAGCCCACGGGACAGCCTCAAGCAGTACTTC

size: NA
V: TRBV5-4
J: TRBJ2-5
D: TRBD1
CDR3: CASSLKTGPQQETQYF
DNA: TGTGCCAGCAGCCTAAAGACAGGGCCCCAGCAAGAGACCCAGTACTTC

size: NA
V: TRBV6-5
J: TRBJ1-2
D: TRBD1
CDR3: CASRTGTGSSDTF
DNA: TGTGCCAGCAGGACCGGGACAGGGTCATCGGACACCTTC